These 25 T cell receptor beta chains came from one sample sequenced in a study of human T cells and chemical hapten exposure. The time point: patch test 1, 2 weeks after DPC sensitization. Described treatment: therapeutic diphenylcyclopropenone sensitization with weekly scalp DPC. TCRdb re-analysed the RACE reads in MiXCR, keeping a single row per CDR3 protein. The repertoire holds some 380,000 distinct CDR3 sequences, with more than 4.5% as singletons. The material sequenced was whole blood, taken in connection with sensitization to the hapten diphenylcyclopropenone (DPC). The source of these receptors is a woman between 50 and 59 years old with alopecia areata. Some clones in this sample may be carry-over from other donors' samples.

This clonotype has a handful of counts. The CDR3: CASSWTGRAGANVLTF. In DNA form, the CDR3 reads TGTGCCAGCAGTTGGACAGGGAGGGCTGGGGCCAACGTCCTGACTTTC. V usage is TRBV12-3 or TRBV12-4 and J usage is TRBJ2-6; maybe TRBD1 (8 bases). The CDR3 loop spans 16 amino acids. V was cut by 4 bases and J by 2 bases, with 12 bases left in between.

J is TRBJ2-7 and V is TRBV18, with D perhaps TRBD1 (5 bases). Germline assignment: CDR1 KGHSH and CDR2 LQKENI. The CDR3 consists of 17 residues. V lost 1 base and J lost 0, with 16 bases in between. This CDR3 is CASSPLRQGPSSYEQYF. The CDR3 coding sequence is TGTGCCAGCTCACCACTCCGCCAGGGCCCCAGCTCCTACGAGCAGTACTTC.

This clonotype was observed a few times. The chain has TRBV2 and TRBJ1-2, with D uncertain. CDR1 is SNHLY, CDR2 FYNNEI, per germline. Deletions cut 8 bases from V and 1 base from J, with 17 bases between. This CDR3 has 15 residues. This CDR3 is CASRVGQQLNYGYTF. The CDR3 coding sequence is TGTGCCAGCCGTGTAGGGCAGCAACTTAACTATGGCTACACCTTC.

This clonotype has more than one count but fewer than ten. The chain employs TRBV7-8 and TRBJ2-2; weak D call: TRBD2 (6 bases). Germline V CDR1 and CDR2: SGHVS, FQNEAQ. Between the trimmed V and J ends, which lost 1 base and 5 bases, there was a span of 17 bases. The CDR3 length is 17 residues. The CDR3 region has the DNA TGTGCCAGCAGCTTAGTATCCGGGAGAGGAAGGACCGGGGAGCTGTTTTTT. It yields the protein CASSLVSGRGRTGELFF.

Worth noting for this clonotype: The junction departs from the called germline gene at one end, perhaps through a read error. J is TRBJ1-2 and V is TRBV20-1; no firm D call. The CDR3 extends over 12 amino acids. The V gene's germline CDR1 is DFQATT and CDR2 SNEGSKA (reference sequence). CDR3 loop: CSAREEVYGYTF. CDR3 coding DNA: TGCAGTGCGAGAGAAGAGGTATATGGCTACACCTTC.

This clonotype has a count of ten or more. The V call is TRBV7-9, the J call TRBJ1-2, with 7 bases that match TRBD1. The CDR3 runs to 17 residues. Germline V gene sequence: CDR1 SEHNR, CDR2 FQNEAQ (reference sequence). The V and J ends lost 5 bases and 7 bases, in that order; junction bases with no gene match: 19. The CDR3, as DNA: TGTGCCAGCAGCCCCCCAGTCGCCGGACAGGTGTTTGGTGGCTACACCTTC. This codes for CASSPPVAGQVFGGYTF.

This clonotype was recorded many times. The chain combines TRBV7-2 with TRBJ2-2; unclear D gene. The germline CDR1 and CDR2 sequences are SGHTA and FQGNSA. The CDR3 contains 16 residues. Trimming left V 5 bases short and J 8 bases short, with 21 bases between. The DNA for the CDR3 is TGTGCCAGCAGCCCCCCCCACGCTGGGTGGGTGGGGGAGCTGTTTTTT. As protein: CASSPPHAGWVGELFF.

The chain links TRBV20-1 to TRBJ2-1, with 8 bases identical to TRBD2. The CDR3 consists of 14 residues. Germline CDR1 is DFQATT and CDR2 is SNEGSKA (reference sequence). The V and J ends lost 5 bases and 3 bases, in that order; junction bases with no gene match: 6. The CDR3 is CSAFHGTSYNEQFF. Here the CDR3 DNA reads TGCAGTGCTTTCCATGGGACTAGCTACAATGAGCAGTTCTTC.

In this sample, this clonotype turned up many times. V gene TRBV5-1 combines with J gene TRBJ2-7; 8 bases map to TRBD1. Germline CDR1 is SGHRS and CDR2 is YFSETQ. After removal of 6 bases from V and 6 bases from J, the junction contained 11 bases not matched to a gene. The CDR3 extends over 14 amino acids. CDR3 nucleotide sequence: TGCGCCAGCAAAACCGGGACAGGCACCCCCGAGCAGTACTTC. It encodes CASKTGTGTPEQYF.

This clonotype was detected ten times or more. The chain couples TRBV10-3 to TRBJ2-3; D gene uncertain. CDR1 and CDR2 (germline): ENHRY, SYGVKD. V was cut by 4 bases and J by 6 bases, with 5 bases left in between. This CDR3 contains 11 residues. Here the CDR3 reads CAISVGDTQYF. The CDR3 coding sequence is TGTGCCATCAGTGTCGGGGATACGCAGTATTTT.

The V gene is TRBV7-9, the J gene TRBJ1-1, with D uncertain. The CDR3 runs to 13 residues. In germline, CDR1 is SEHNR, CDR2 FQNEAQ (reference sequence). The V end was cut by 7 bases, the J end by 1 base, with 10 bases between. CDR3 coding DNA: TGTGCCAGCACCCAGTCAGAGAACACTGAAGCTTTCTTT. It yields the protein CASTQSENTEAFF. The full variable domain, completed using reference TRBV7-9 and TRBJ1-1, is DTGVSQNPRHKITKRGQNVTFRCDPISEHNRLYWYRQTLGQGPEFLTYFQNEAQLEKSRLLSDRFSAERPKGSFSTLEIQRTEQGDSAMYLCASTQSENTEAFFGQGTRLTVV.

This clonotype came up many times. The chain links TRBV29-1 to TRBJ2-1; TRBD1 might be the D (6 bases). Germline values: CDR1 SQVTM, CDR2 ANQGSEA. Trimming left V 4 bases short and J 4 bases short, with 14 bases between. This CDR3 is 14 amino acids long. The CDR3 region is CSVVRQVVYNEQFF. The CDR3 nucleotides read TGCAGCGTTGTAAGACAGGTAGTATACAATGAGCAGTTCTTC.

The sample holds a few counts of this clonotype. This chain links TRBV7-8 with TRBJ1-1; D is ambiguous. V lost 1 base to trimming and J lost 6 bases, with 18 bases between them. This CDR3 has 16 amino acids. Germline V CDR1 and CDR2: SGHVS, FQNEAQ. For the CDR3, the DNA is TGTGCCAGCAGCTTAGGGGCAGGAAGTAGTAGGGCTGAAGCTTTCTTT. It yields the protein CASSLGAGSSRAEAFF.

This clonotype was detected only a few times. The V gene is TRBV2, the J gene TRBJ1-6; D gene uncertain. CDR3 length equals 11 residues. The germline V and J ends were trimmed by 3 bases and 10 bases, with 4 bases remaining between them. Germline V gene lookup returns CDR1 SNHLY and CDR2 FYNNEI. CDR3 in DNA: TGTGCCAGCAGTGATGAGTCACCCCTCCACTTT. As protein: CASSDESPLHF.

This clonotype was seen repeatedly, ten times or more. The rearrangement links TRBV9 to TRBJ2-2; TRBD2 matches at 16 bases. The CDR3 spans 19 residues. The J segment lost 8 bases and the V segment lost 3 bases, leaving 13 bases of the junction unmatched. Per the germline V gene, CDR1 is SGDLS and CDR2 is YYNGEE. CDR3 sequence (DNA): TGTGCCAGCAGCGCCTATCCCGGGACTAGCGGGGGGGCCAGTGGGGAGCTGTTTTTT. This translates into CASSAYPGTSGGASGELFF.

This clonotype has ten or more counts. This rearrangement joins TRBV6-2 or TRBV6-3 to TRBJ1-1, with 7 bases aligning to TRBD1. Germline assignment: CDR1 MNHEY and CDR2 SVGEGT. The CDR3 is 14 residues long. V shed 6 bases, J shed 1 base, and the junction held 5 bases outside the gene matches. CDR3 coding DNA: TGTGCCAGCAGCCACGGGACAGCGAACACTGAAGCTTTCTTT. Protein sequence: CASSHGTANTEAFF.

This clonotype was seen more than once but under ten times. J is TRBJ2-1 and V is TRBV29-1, with D possibly being TRBD2 (6 bases). The germline V gene encodes CDR1 SQVTM and CDR2 ANQGSEA. CDR3 size: 12 residues. V was clipped by 4 bases and J by 3 bases, with 7 bases between them. The CDR3 region is CSVGRGYNEQFF. The CDR3 nucleotides are TGCAGCGTTGGGAGGGGCTACAATGAGCAGTTCTTC.

This clonotype was recorded a few times. This chain connects TRBV12-3 or TRBV12-4 to TRBJ1-6; D unresolved. The CDR3 runs to 14 residues. V lost 8 bases, J lost 9 bases, and 17 bases lay in between. The CDR3, as DNA: TGTGCCAGCTCTCTGGGCGGTGAAAGTTCACCCCTCCACTTT. Residues: CASSLGGESSPLHF.

This clonotype has at least ten counts. The chain couples TRBV24-1 to TRBJ2-1, with 13 bases matching TRBD2. The junction had 2 bases not matched to a gene; V was cut back by 10 bases and J by 0 bases. The germline CDR1 and CDR2 sequences are KGHDR and SFDVKD. This CDR3 comprises 15 residues. CDR3 protein: CATRTSGSSYNEQFF. As DNA, the CDR3 is TGTGCCACTAGGACTAGCGGGAGCTCCTACAATGAGCAGTTCTTC.

This clonotype has more than one count but fewer than ten. The CDR3 DNA sequence: TGTGCCAGCAAGAGGACGGTTTCCTACGAGCAGTACTTC. Translated, it gives CASKRTVSYEQYF. V gene TRBV5-4 combines with J gene TRBJ2-7; D ambiguous. The V end was cut by 6 bases, the J end by 1 base, with 11 bases between. Germline CDR1 and CDR2: SGHNT and YYREEE (reference sequence). The CDR3 is made up of 13 amino acids.

About this clonotype itself: A single base separates this from a much larger clone, so it may be a read error. The chain combines TRBV29-1 with TRBJ2-1; unclear D gene. CDR3 length: 8 residues. Trimming stripped 8 bases from V and 10 bases from J, with 6 bases between. Germline-derived CDR1 and CDR2 are SQVTM and ANQGSEA. The CDR3 nucleotides read TGCAGCCATGGGGAGCAGTTCTTC. Translating it yields CSHGEQFF.

This clonotype was found many times. This rearrangement joins TRBV6-2 or TRBV6-3 to TRBJ1-1; D gene ambiguous. The V gene's germline CDR1 is MNHEY and CDR2 SVGEGT. The CDR3 spans 15 residues. The V end lost 2 bases, the J end lost 1 base, and 11 bases lay between the germline ends. CDR3 coding DNA: TGTGCCAGCAGTTACGACTACAGCTCGAACACTGAAGCTTTCTTT. Translation: CASSYDYSSNTEAFF.

This clonotype was observed many times. The chain uses TRBV11-2 and TRBJ2-1, with a tentative D call TRBD2 (6 bases). V was trimmed by 3 bases and J by 9 bases, leaving 12 bases between them. This CDR3 has 13 residues. Germline CDR1 reads SGHAT; CDR2 reads FQNNGV. The CDR3 spells CASSFERRGEQFF. The CDR3, as DNA: TGTGCCAGCAGCTTCGAGAGGCGGGGTGAGCAGTTCTTC.

The CDR3 region is CSARDPPGGTDTQYF. CDR3 bases: TGCAGTGCTAGAGATCCCCCGGGGGGGACAGATACGCAGTATTTT. This chain joins TRBV20-1 and TRBJ2-3; 8 bases match TRBD2. CDR1 is DFQATT, CDR2 SNEGSKA, per germline (reference sequence). This CDR3 has 15 amino acids. Losses at the gene ends were 0 bases for V and 3 bases for J; bases not matched to a gene: 5.

Many counts were recorded for this clonotype. The gene calls are TRBV29-1 and TRBJ1-4; 7 nucleotides align to TRBD1. The CDR3 contains 14 residues. Germline V gene lookup returns CDR1 SQVTM and CDR2 ANQGSEA. Trimming at V came to 5 bases and at J to 7 bases, leaving 10 bases not matched to a gene. The CDR3 is CSVLLTGRFEKLFF. Here the CDR3 DNA reads TGCAGCGTTTTGTTGACAGGGCGATTTGAAAAACTGTTTTTT.